This T cell receptor (beta chain) came from a study of shared clonotypes between healthy human individuals. Looking at the study overall: Each donor's CD8 memory used one plate, CD8 naive two, each CD4 subset three.

Per germline, CDR1 SGHNT and CDR2 YYREEE (reference sequence). The V gene end was trimmed by 1 base and the J gene end by 6 bases; junction bases not matched to a gene: 6. The CDR3 length is 14 residues. TCRdb's table, derived via immunoSEQ multiplex PCR, lists solely in-frame clones and lacks some. The sample has approximately 1.5 million clones, approximately 98.5% seen once; the top ten hold 0.36%. Study-wide results and limits: The sole specimen, blood, was sampled, and tissue repertoires likely differ.

This clone was seen a single time. As yet, its antigen is unknown. The sequence was collected from a young man in good health. The sequencing input was naive CD4+ T cells sorted from blood. The subset: CD45RA+ positively selected. This chain uses TRBV5-4 with TRBJ2-7; TRBD1 matches at 8 bases. CDR3 sequence (DNA): TGTGCCAGCAGCTTGCGGCAGGGGGCCGGCGAGCAGTACTTC. It yields the protein CASSLRQGAGEQYF.